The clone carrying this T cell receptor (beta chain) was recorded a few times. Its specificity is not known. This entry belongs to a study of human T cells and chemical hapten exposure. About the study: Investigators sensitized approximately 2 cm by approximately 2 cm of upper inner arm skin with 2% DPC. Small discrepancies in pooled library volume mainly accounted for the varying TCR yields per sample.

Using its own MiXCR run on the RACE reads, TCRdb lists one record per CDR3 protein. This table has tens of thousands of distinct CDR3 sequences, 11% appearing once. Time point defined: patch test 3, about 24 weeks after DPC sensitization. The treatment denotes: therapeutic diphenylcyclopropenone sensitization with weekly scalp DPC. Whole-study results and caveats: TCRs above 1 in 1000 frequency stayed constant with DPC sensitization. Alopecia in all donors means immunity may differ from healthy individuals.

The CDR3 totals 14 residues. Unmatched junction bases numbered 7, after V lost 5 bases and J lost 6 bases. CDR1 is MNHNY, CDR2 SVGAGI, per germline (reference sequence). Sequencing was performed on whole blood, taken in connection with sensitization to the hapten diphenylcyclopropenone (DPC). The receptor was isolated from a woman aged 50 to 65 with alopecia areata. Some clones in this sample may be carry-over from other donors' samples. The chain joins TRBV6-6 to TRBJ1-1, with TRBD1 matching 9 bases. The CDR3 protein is CASSRTGVESEAFF. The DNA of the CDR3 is TGTGCCAGCAGTAGGACAGGGGTAGAGTCTGAAGCTTTCTTT.